The clone carrying this T cell receptor beta chain was counted at least ten times. Antigen specificity is unknown. The investigators amplified TCR beta CDR3 regions from RNA transcripts. The HTBI primer set served for first-round RT-PCR of the TCR CDR3. TCRdb processed the multiplex PCR reads anew with MiXCR; each CDR3 protein has one entry. The sample holds about 360,000 distinct CDR3 sequences, roughly 13% seen once. Patients between 18 and 65 years old had hyperthyroidism, newly diagnosed and lasting under 2 months. Exclusion of a patient resulted from uncontrolled infection, other autoimmune disease, pregnancy or lactation. The sample belongs to a study of T cells in Graves' hyperthyroidism and ophthalmopathy. General study findings and limits: Model output signaled ophthalmopathy a median 6.5 months ahead of onset.

V lost 4 bases and J lost 6; bases outside the gene matches: 4. Germline V gives CDR1 MNHNS, CDR2 SASEGT. The CDR3 loop spans 16 amino acids. Specimen: blood. J is TRBJ2-3 and V is TRBV6-1, with 16 bases fitting TRBD2. The receptor's source is a woman aged 18-30 years with Graves' hyperthyroidism. This chain's CDR3 is CASSAGLAGGFDTQYF. The CDR3 bases are TGTGCCAGCAGTGCGGGACTAGCGGGGGGGTTCGATACGCAGTATTTT.